This TCR beta chain was recovered during a study of shared clonotypes between healthy human individuals. Worth noting for this clone: Its antigen is unknown.

Per the original data handling: ImmunoSEQ only sent back junction sequences with no quality scores, so filtering was done differently. TCRdb keeps only in-frame clones here, not all; method: immunoSEQ multiplex PCR. V, J and clone size are taken as reported in that table, and D and trimming were inferred from the DNA itself. The table records about 2.1 million clones, just under 95% of them present only once. Study outcomes and limitations: Some clonotypes were shared by all four sorted-subset donors, while others were not shared. The non-shared ones had lower generation probabilities than the shared ones.

CD45RO-negative CD8 cells positively selected for CCR7 made up the naive population, which excluded terminally differentiated effector memory CD45RA+ cells. Trimming took off 3 bases at V and 4 bases at J, with 16 bases between the two ends. CDR3 length: 15 residues. Germline CDR1 and CDR2: SGDLS and YYNGEE. The V and J genes are TRBV9 and TRBJ2-5; perhaps TRBD1 as D (6 bases). Sequencing was carried out using naive CD8+ T cells from PBMCs. The source of this sequence is a man between 18 and 29 years old in good health. Some clones in this sample may be carry-over from other donors' samples. The CDR3 DNA follows: TGTGCCAGCAGCGCCCGGGGACAATCCTCAGAGACCCAGTACTTC. Its translation: CASSARGQSSETQYF.